Sequencing of this T cell receptor (beta chain) was carried out in a study of blood T cell repertoires in COVID-19. About the research overall: The United States, Italy and Spain were the sources of the acute and convalescent COVID-19 samples. T cells, B-cell-depleted T cells, or PBMCs provided the cDNA or gDNA that served as material.

The table came from immunoSEQ multiplex PCR; TCRdb's copy has only in-frame clones and leaves some out. The sample shows 55,000 to 80,000 clones, over 75% of them seen only once. The CDR3 totals 15 residues. Trimming stripped 5 bases from V and 0 bases from J, with 13 bases between. Germline CDR1 SGHTA, CDR2 FQGNSA. The chain combines TRBV7-2 with TRBJ1-1, with a tentative D call TRBD1 (6 bases). This TCR derives from a man in his fifties or sixties with acute or convalescent COVID-19. The sequenced material came from peripheral blood. CDR3 coding DNA: TGTGCCAGCAGCAACACCGGGACACTGAACACTGAAGCTTTCTTT. Residues: CASSNTGTLNTEAFF.